The entry below gives a single TCR beta chain sequence along with its context. There is no known antigen for this receptor. No quality values exist for individual bases; no much larger clone is one base distant. Library generation was performed with the immunoSEQ multiplex PCR assay. A mixture of 60 forward primers for TCR Vbeta segments and 13 reverse primers for TCR Jbeta segments was used in the multiplex PCR. A multiplex PCR assay on genomic DNA amplified the CDR3 region of rearranged TCR beta genes. On the Illumina HiSeq System, the amplified TCR beta libraries were sequenced as 87-base-pair reads. Turning to the authors' computational methods: A later analysis tallied about 77 million unique TCR beta chains across the 640 or so repertoires, and around 12 million of those chains were shared by two or more donors. A nearest-neighbor algorithm error-corrected the raw reads and collapsed the reads into unique sequences, merging closely related sequences to remove PCR and sequencing errors. To assign V, D and J gene segments, CDR3 sequences were aligned to IMGT reference sequences. For a sequence to be retained, a match of at least six nucleotides to both a V gene segment and a J gene segment was required. A rearrangement was called productive if the CDR3 had no stop codons and remained in frame with V and J, and every other rearrangement was called non-productive. CDR3 was defined according to IMGT convention as the region running from the second conserved V-encoded cysteine to the conserved J-encoded phenylalanine. The earlier analysis of 500 to 750 of the donors excluded any sequence lacking an unambiguous match to a single V gene segment. In an earlier analysis of a few hundred of the donors, V segments were called functional above 56.7% productive rearrangements and were called segregating when the between-donor standard deviation exceeded 5%. A statistical classification framework was developed to diagnose cytomegalovirus status using the catalog of TCR beta chain sequences. A later analysis assigned V and J genes by comparing TCR nucleotide sequences with IMGT/GENE-DB human TR gene sequences. The TCRdist pipeline was used in a later analysis to assign CDR3 sequences and most-parsimonious VDJ recombination scenarios. In a later analysis, each TCR beta chain was defined by its CDR3 amino acid sequence together with its V-gene family, and reads without a unique V-gene family were excluded. In a later analysis, approximately 590 highly shared, low-generation-probability nucleotide sequences were removed to address suspected cross-contamination and a sequencing artifact. In a later analysis, a clonal expansion index was calculated for each public chain from normalized within-repertoire ranks of inferred template counts. In a later analysis, generation probabilities were computed with a VDJ recombination model fitted to out-of-frame rearrangements, and the resulting probabilities were checked against IGoR. In a later analysis, TCR-TCR, TCR-HLA and TCR-CMV co-occurrence was scored with hypergeometric tests, and a repertoire-size bias correction was applied to TCR pairs. False discovery rates were estimated in a later analysis by permuting HLA or CMV assignments 20 times. In a later analysis, co-occurring TCRs were grouped with DBSCAN, and TCRdist sequence similarity was added when clustering was performed within HLA-allele-positive subsets. Co-occurrence clustering excluded repertoires with fewer than 30,000 or more than 120,000 public chains, plus five with anomalous nucleotide sharing. TCRdb re-hosts the immuneACCESS table, in-frame sequences only. Its copies lack some clones; in the studies checked, an unresolved V gene accounts for under half of them, and the cause for the rest is not known. V, J and clone size reflect that table, while D and trimming were determined from the DNA. This sample holds approximately 97,000 clones; roughly 83% were observed only once. The ten largest account for about 3.5% of the sample.

In total, roughly 670 healthy bone marrow donors made up the cohort. At the time of sampling, every cohort member was nominally healthy, though immune exposures that went unrecorded were likely present. The donor was CMV seropositive and belonged to the group of 250 to 300 seropositive cohort members. A peripheral blood sample was provided by each donor, and peripheral blood mononuclear cells were used for TCR beta sequencing. The Qiagen DNeasy Blood Extraction Kit was used to extract genomic DNA from the blood cell samples. These data come from a study of cytomegalovirus exposure and HLA in healthy donors (dated 2017 in TCRdb). General notes on the study: In an earlier analysis of about 560 of the donors, 276 Gb of sequence data and 117 million unique TCR beta sequences from about 179 million T cells were reported. About 280 gigabases of sequencing data and approximately 92 million unique TCR sequences made up an early release that covered approximately 650 HLA-typed donors. Of the roughly 420 genotyped donors, 75% to 85% were placed in the genetic ancestry cluster associated with self-reported Caucasian donors. The study was designed to test whether signatures of past pathogen exposure could be identified by cataloging public T cell receptors. The study used immunosequencing to profile the T cell repertoires of approximately 640 subjects and linked those repertoires to cytomegalovirus serostatus. In addition to the first cohort of approximately 650 subjects, a separate validation cohort of over 90 different subjects was used. To predict cytomegalovirus infection status, the study brought together high-throughput TCR immunosequencing, statistical association of individual TCRs with disease status, and machine learning. A later analysis re-examined previously published TCR beta repertoires from hundreds of donors and added high-resolution HLA genotyping to investigate patterns of TCR occurrence. The later analysis used no new phenotypic data to find candidate immune exposures, relying instead on TCR beta sequences and their occurrence across donors. To decide whether each TCR beta V gene segment behaved as functional or pseudogenic, an earlier analysis of approximately 600 of the donors relied on high-throughput TCR beta sequencing. Alongside the repertoire data, information on donor age, sex, ethnicity and CMV serostatus was compiled. A later genetic analysis took genome-wide SNP genotypes for about 55% of the 666 donors and used that subset as a discovery cohort. All discovery cohort repertoires had been generated on a single sequencing platform. Class I and class II HLA loci were covered by the typing at four-digit resolution. Typing coverage varied by locus: 629-630 donors for A, B, C, DRB1 and DQB1; 522 for DQA1; about 570 for DPA1; more than 450 for DPB1. Because of strong linkage in the cohort, roughly five DR-DQ haplotypes were treated as single units for association and clustering. Across about 380 genotyped donors of the cohort, an average of about 240,000 unique TCR beta nucleotide sequences per donor were sequenced, and roughly 20% of those sequences were non-productive. Beyond this particular receptor, the publication reports: The sequencing pipeline was judged likely to have produced a cluster of highly shared sequence variants as a technical artifact. Because HLA typing was missing for some donors at each locus, association tests included only the typed subset. While some public TCRs were present in many individuals, most TCR sequences turned up only very rarely across donors. In the study, around 150 TCR beta chains were listed as associated with cytomegalovirus. In a later analysis, the rate of TCR association differed among HLA loci, with DRB1 alleles having the most associated TCRs and HLA-C alleles having the fewest. When HLA alleles, especially DR and DQ, strongly co-occurred, attributing TCR associations to individual alleles was difficult. A later analysis found that most CMV-associated TCR beta chains appeared HLA-restricted, with HLA associations seemingly driven largely by CMV exposure. A later analysis found that HLA-associated TCR beta chains were more clonally expanded and had lower generation probabilities than equally common non-associated chains. Linkage disequilibrium might explain the correlated functional status among segregating V segments, but an unknown experimental factor could not be ruled out. A later genetic analysis associated a missense DCLRE1C variant with V-gene and J-gene trimming of TCR beta chains, and an independent cohort replicated the association. Some IMGT-functional V segments, including TRBV6-2 and TRBV6-3, could not be told apart with the 87-base-pair reads, so those segments were excluded. In a later genetic analysis, fewer N-insertions in productive TCRs were reported among donors in an Asian-associated ancestry cluster than the roughly 700-donor mean. The authors suggested that the approach could potentially be extended to other disease states and immunological phenotypes. In both the original and validation cohorts, the classifier was reported to diagnose cytomegalovirus status with high specificity and sensitivity. At a false discovery rate of 0.05, a later analysis linked some 18,000 TCR beta sequences to specific HLA alleles. A further reported finding was that TCR beta sequences accurately predicted the HLA-A and HLA-B alleles for most subjects in the first cohort. Roughly uniform sequencing depth across donors was assumed in presence/absence analyses, although this assumption may not hold. The only immune exposure information available for the cohort was CMV serostatus. In this cohort, only TCR beta chains were sequenced, and detectable features were limited by the absence of alpha or paired-chain data. A later analysis reported that several top co-occurrence clusters appeared linked to parvovirus B19, influenza, CMV and Epstein-Barr virus. The earlier analysis of nearly 600 of the donors excluded 15 to 20 rarely observed V segments, including chromosome 9 orphons, because counts were too low. A few of the identified cytomegalovirus-associated TCR beta chains were confirmed in vitro to be specific for cytomegalovirus antigens. An earlier analysis of several hundred of the donors showed that most TCR beta V segments appeared in productive rearrangements either about 87% or about 30% of the time, which broadly matched IMGT annotations.

V is clipped by 0 bases and J by 0 bases, and the sequence between their germline boundaries is 9 bases long. From the cysteine up to the phenylalanine, the CDR3 has a length of 15 residues. The kept DNA is CDR3 alone, 45 bases in frame from the first base. From the germline V gene, CDR1 is SGHRS and CDR2 is YFSETQ. The receptor's source is a male donor in good health and CMV-seropositive. The chain couples TRBV5-1 to TRBJ2-5; TRBD2 is a weak D gene call, 5 bases matching. The sample comprised PBMCs. Read as DNA, the sequence is TGCGCCAGCAGCTTGGGATCGGGGAACCAAGAGACCCAGTACTTC. Translated, this gives CASSLGSGNQETQYF.